These T cell receptor beta chains were read from a single sample in a study of hypomethylating agent response in myelodysplastic syndrome. Data came from immunoSEQ multiplex PCR; TCRdb stores just in-frame clones and leaves some out. In the table there are some 3,500 clones, about four fifths of which are singletons. The source material was bone marrow, sampled before or after starting hypomethylating agent treatment for myelodysplastic syndrome (not recorded which). Receptors originate from a human donor with myelodysplastic syndrome. Both conserved end residues are part of each CDR3. Fields, in order: J gene, D gene, V gene, clone size, CDR3 length, CDR3 protein, CDR3 DNA. A D gene is named only where the DNA matches it firmly. The size entry is marked missing in some rows and otherwise reads once, few, many or a size class.

TRBJ1-4,TRBD1,TRBV6-1,-,15,CACATGGGFYEKLFF,TGTGCCTGCGCGACAGGGGGCGGTTTCTATGAAAAACTGTTTTTT
TRBJ2-7,-,TRBV11-3,-,13,CASSRTTSYEQYF,TGTGCCAGCAGCCGGACCACTTCCTACGAGCAGTACTTC
TRBJ1-1,-,TRBV13,few,13,CASSLGPGIGAFF,TGTGCCAGCAGCTTAGGACCAGGAATCGGAGCTTTCTTT
TRBJ1-3,TRBD1,TRBV7-6,-,16,CAGSSSTGLLGNTIYF,TGTGCCGGCAGCTCATCGACAGGGCTATTGGGAAACACCATATATTTT
TRBJ1-2,TRBD1,TRBV19,-,14,CASRNRGRDYGYTF,TGTGCCAGTAGGAACAGGGGGAGAGATTATGGCTACACCTTC
TRBJ2-7,TRBD2,TRBV7-2,few,13,CASSLGGLGEQYF,TGTGCCAGCAGCTTAGGGGGACTAGGGGAGCAGTACTTC
TRBJ2-1,-,TRBV7-9,-,16,CASSLELGVRGNEQFF,TGTGCCAGCAGCTTAGAGCTAGGGGTGCGCGGGAATGAGCAGTTCTTC
TRBJ2-2,-,TRBV4-2,-,12,CASSISTGELFF,TGTGCCAGCAGTATCAGTACCGGGGAGCTGTTTTTT
TRBJ2-2,TRBD1,TRBV7-3,-,18,CASERWVTGGDKNGELFF,TGTGCCAGTGAGAGGTGGGTGACAGGGGGCGATAAGAACGGGGAGCTGTTTTTT
TRBJ1-2,-,TRBV18,-,14,CASSPRRDYYGYTF,TGTGCCAGCTCACCGAGGAGGGACTACTATGGCTACACCTTC
TRBJ1-1,-,TRBV7-3,-,13,CASSLISNTEAFF,TGTGCCAGCAGCTTAATCAGCAACACTGAAGCTTTCTTT
TRBJ1-5,-,TRBV5-8,few,13,CASSLHSNQPQHF,TGTGCCAGCAGCTTACACTCGAATCAGCCCCAGCATTTT
TRBJ1-2,-,TRBV9,-,15,CASSRGRDGSYGYTF,TGTGCCAGCAGCCGCGGACGTGATGGGTCCTACGGCTACACCTTC
TRBJ2-7,-,TRBV4-2,-,16,CASSLGGGSTGPEQYF,TGTGCCAGCAGCCTAGGGGGGGGCTCGACAGGGCCCGAGCAGTACTTC
TRBJ2-2,TRBD1,TRBV5-4,-,16,CASSLKGQSNTGELFF,TGTGCCAGCAGCTTGAAGGGACAGTCGAACACCGGGGAGCTGTTTTTT
TRBJ1-5,-,TRBV6-6,-,13,CASSLLKDQPQHF,TGTGCCAGCAGTCTCCTCAAAGATCAGCCCCAGCATTTT
TRBJ1-1,-,TRBV28,few,14,CASTPEGLQDEAFF,TGTGCCAGCACCCCCGAAGGTTTACAGGACGAAGCTTTCTTT
TRBJ1-5,-,TRBV9,-,16,CASSVGGGGNFQPQHF,TGTGCCAGCAGCGTAGGAGGAGGGGGAAACTTTCAGCCCCAGCATTTT
TRBJ2-3,-,TRBV29-1,-,13,CSVRPSQSDTQYF,TGCAGCGTCCGACCCTCCCAATCGGATACGCAGTATTTT
TRBJ2-7,-,TRBV5-5,few,16,CASSLGGGSTGPEQYF,TGTGCCAGCAGCCTAGGGGGGGGCTCGACAGGGCCCGAGCAGTACTTC
TRBJ2-5,-,TRBV6-1,-,13,CASTGPRRETQYF,TGTGCCAGCACGGGACCGCGGCGGGAGACCCAGTACTTC
TRBJ1-4,-,TRBV7-2,-,14,CASTSPPTNEKLFF,TGTGCCAGCACCTCCCCGCCAACTAATGAAAAACTGTTTTTT